The rows below give T cell receptor beta chains drawn from one sample of a study of patients and donors after allogeneic stem cell transplantation. TCRdb analysed the RT-PCR reads with MiXCR anew, one entry per CDR3 protein. In the table there are approximately 200,000 distinct CDR3 sequences, around two fifths of which are singletons. Source material: blood, either unsorted or a sorted T cell fraction (not recorded which). The source of these receptors is a human donor who was either an allogeneic HSCT recipient or a stem cell or donor lymphocyte infusion donor (not recorded which). It is not recorded whose cells these are; they may come from a transplant donor. CDR3s include the opening cysteine and the closing phenylalanine or tryptophan. Fields, in order: J gene, V gene, clone size, D gene, CDR3 protein, CDR3 DNA. D genes are given only for firm matches. Rows give clone size only sometimes, using once, few, many, or a class for an expanded clone.

>TRBJ1-6|TRBV12-3/TRBV12-4|once|NA
CASSPEWTSGYSPLHF
TGTGCCAGCAGCCCCGAGTGGACTTCAGGGTATTCACCCCTCCACTTT
>TRBJ1-2|TRBV12-3/TRBV12-4|few|TRBD1
CASSNRQGFYGYTF
TGTGCCAGCAGTAATAGACAGGGTTTTTATGGCTACACCTTC
>TRBJ2-5|TRBV12-3/TRBV12-4|few|TRBD2
CASSLVTSGSGETQYF
TGTGCCAGCAGTTTAGTAACTAGCGGGAGTGGAGAGACCCAGTACTTC
>TRBJ2-3|TRBV7-8|NA|NA
CASSLLPGITDTQYF
TGTGCCAGCAGCTTACTCCCAGGGATCACAGATACGCAGTATTTT
>TRBJ2-3|TRBV6-5|NA|NA
CASSYGWADTQYF
TGTGCCAGCAGTTACGGGTGGGCAGATACGCAGTATTTT
>TRBJ2-1|TRBV10-3|NA|NA
CAISEWRGGEQFF
TGTGCCATCAGTGAGTGGAGGGGCGGTGAGCAGTTCTTC
>TRBJ2-7|TRBV9|NA|TRBD1
CASSVAGQGDEQYF
TGTGCCAGCAGCGTAGCGGGACAGGGTGACGAGCAGTACTTC
>TRBJ1-1|TRBV27|few|NA
CASSLGVGYEAFF
TGTGCCAGCAGTTTAGGGGTTGGGTATGAAGCTTTCTTT
>TRBJ2-1|TRBV14|NA|TRBD1
CASSRRQGFYNEQFF
TGTGCCAGCAGCCGACGACAGGGGTTTTACAATGAGCAGTTCTTC
>TRBJ2-7|TRBV3-1|NA|NA
CASSQDLAFSYEQYF
TGTGCCAGCAGCCAAGATTTGGCCTTCTCCTACGAGCAGTACTTC
>TRBJ2-2|TRBV30|NA|NA
CAWSVNTGELFF
TGTGCCTGGAGTGTAAATACCGGGGAGCTGTTTTTT
>TRBJ2-2|TRBV20-1|few|NA
CSAREPHGDPNTGELFF
TGCAGTGCTAGAGAACCCCACGGGGATCCGAACACCGGGGAGCTGTTTTTT
>TRBJ1-2|TRBV5-1|NA|NA
CASSPGDGGYTF
TGCGCCAGCAGCCCCGGGGATGGGGGCTACACCTTC
>TRBJ2-2|TRBV2|NA|TRBD2
CASSGASGRVGELFF
TGTGCCAGCAGTGGGGCTAGCGGGAGAGTCGGGGAGCTGTTTTTT
>TRBJ1-6|TRBV7-9|NA|NA
CASSLERRINSPLHF
TGTGCCAGCAGCTTAGAAAGGCGGATAAATTCACCCCTCCACTTT
>TRBJ1-1|TRBV11-2|NA|TRBD1
CASSLGDRENTEAFF
TGTGCCAGCAGCTTAGGGGACAGGGAGAACACTGAAGCTTTCTTT
>TRBJ2-1|TRBV5-1|NA|TRBD2
CASSYGLAGGINEQFF
TGCGCCAGCAGCTACGGACTAGCGGGAGGGATAAATGAGCAGTTCTTC
>TRBJ2-7|TRBV5-6|NA|NA
CASSLEWGSYEQYF
TGTGCCAGCAGCTTGGAATGGGGTTCCTACGAGCAGTACTTC
>TRBJ1-1|TRBV7-8|NA|NA
CASSLWYLRGTEAFF
TGTGCCAGCAGCTTATGGTACCTTAGAGGCACTGAAGCTTTCTTT
>TRBJ1-6|TRBV29-1|NA|TRBD1
CSVAEGAGSPLHF
TGCAGCGTTGCAGAGGGGGCAGGATCACCCCTCCACTTT
>TRBJ1-1|TRBV9|NA|NA
CASSVGLPNTEAFF
TGTGCCAGCAGCGTAGGGCTCCCTAACACTGAAGCTTTCTTT
>TRBJ1-1|TRBV29-1|NA|NA
CSVTVGEAFF
TGCAGCGTGACAGTGGGGGAAGCTTTCTTT
>TRBJ1-1|TRBV7-3|many|NA
CASSSQGGTEAFF
TGTGCCAGCAGCTCCCAGGGCGGGACTGAAGCTTTCTTT
>TRBJ1-2|TRBV29-1|few|NA
CSVETLRGFGYGYTF
TGCAGCGTTGAAACATTAAGGGGTTTCGGCTATGGCTACACCTTC
>TRBJ2-7|TRBV27|NA|NA
CASSRGTEYYEQYF
TGTGCCAGCAGTCGAGGGACGGAGTACTACGAGCAGTACTTC
>TRBJ1-4|TRBV7-2|NA|TRBD1
CASSSNRGPSEKLFF
TGTGCCAGCAGCTCAAACAGGGGGCCTTCGGAAAAACTGTTTTTT
>TRBJ1-1|TRBV20-1|few|TRBD1
CSADGQDGMNTEAFF
TGCAGTGCCGATGGACAGGACGGAATGAACACTGAAGCTTTCTTT
>TRBJ1-2|TRBV4-1|NA|TRBD1
CASSQRSIRQGWGNYGYTF
TGCGCCAGCAGCCAAAGATCTATTCGACAGGGATGGGGTAACTATGGCTACACCTTC
>TRBJ2-3|TRBV5-6|NA|TRBD2
CASTLVAGEPADTQYF
TGTGCCAGCACCCTAGTAGCGGGAGAACCTGCAGATACGCAGTATTTT
>TRBJ1-5|TRBV18|NA|NA
CASSPGLSNQPQHF
TGTGCCAGCTCACCGGGGCTCTCCAATCAGCCCCAGCATTTT
>TRBJ1-2|TRBV4-3|NA|NA
CASSQDSAGTPYGYTF
TGCGCCAGCAGCCAAGATTCGGCAGGAACACCTTATGGCTACACCTTC
>TRBJ2-1|TRBV4-1|NA|TRBD2
CASSQRLAGENEQFF
TGCGCCAGCAGCCAACGCCTAGCGGGAGAAAATGAGCAGTTCTTC
>TRBJ2-7|TRBV29-1|NA|TRBD1
CSVEGGQGEIYEQYF
TGCAGCGTTGAGGGAGGACAGGGGGAAATCTACGAGCAGTACTTC
>TRBJ1-2|TRBV5-6|NA|NA
CASSPGGLNGYTF
TGTGCCAGCAGCCCGGGCGGGTTAAATGGCTACACCTTC
>TRBJ1-2|TRBV24-1|few|NA
CATSDSPREGGYTF
TGTGCCACCAGTGATAGCCCCAGGGAAGGGGGCTACACCTTC
>TRBJ2-5|TRBV4-1|once|TRBD2
CASSQDRVAGVGWETQYF
TGCGCCAGCAGCCAAGATAGAGTAGCGGGAGTGGGCTGGGAGACCCAGTACTTC
>TRBJ2-1|TRBV4-1|NA|TRBD2
CASRGGLAGDYNEQFF
TGCGCCAGCAGGGGGGGCCTAGCGGGCGACTACAATGAGCAGTTCTTC
>TRBJ1-2|TRBV5-1|NA|TRBD1
CASSLAGTGGYGYTF
TGCGCCAGCAGCTTGGCCGGGACAGGGGGTTATGGCTACACCTTC
>TRBJ1-3|TRBV4-3|NA|NA
CASSQDKGSGNTIYF
TGCGCCAGCAGCCAAGATAAGGGATCTGGAAACACCATATATTTT
>TRBJ2-3|TRBV28|NA|TRBD2
CASSLLLAGAADTQYF
TGTGCCAGCAGTTTATTACTAGCGGGAGCGGCAGATACGCAGTATTTT
>TRBJ1-6|TRBV19|NA|NA
CASSEGEPSPLHF
TGTGCCAGTAGTGAGGGGGAACCTTCACCCCTCCACTTT
>TRBJ1-2|TRBV5-1|once|NA
CASSLEGLGANYGYTF
TGCGCCAGCAGCTTGGAAGGTTTAGGGGCTAACTATGGCTACACCTTC
>TRBJ1-2|TRBV7-2|NA|TRBD1
CASSLLPGQSANYGYTF
TGTGCCAGCAGCTTACTCCCGGGACAGTCAGCTAACTATGGCTACACCTTC
>TRBJ2-7|TRBV4-2|NA|TRBD2
CASSQDRLAGRHEQYF
TGTGCCAGCAGCCAAGATAGACTAGCGGGAAGACACGAGCAGTACTTC
>TRBJ2-3|TRBV29-1|NA|NA
CSAANTIAESTDTQYF
TGCAGCGCAGCAAATACTATAGCGGAGAGCACAGATACGCAGTATTTT
>TRBJ2-3|TRBV7-6|few|NA
CASSLGGLLSTDTQYF
TGTGCCAGCAGCTTGGGGGGACTCCTGAGCACAGATACGCAGTATTTT
>TRBJ1-1|TRBV20-1|NA|NA
CSVRGRPLEAFF
TGCAGTGTACGCGGGAGGCCTCTAGAAGCTTTCTTT
>TRBJ1-2|TRBV27|once|TRBD1
CASRITGGIYGYTF
TGTGCCAGCAGGATAACAGGGGGAATCTACGGCTACACCTTC
>TRBJ2-5|TRBV6-5|NA|NA
CASSYAALGQETQYF
TGTGCCAGCAGTTACGCGGCTCTGGGCCAAGAGACCCAGTACTTC
>TRBJ1-5|TRBV7-2|few|NA
CASSLWSEGGNQPQHF
TGTGCCAGCAGCTTATGGAGTGAGGGGGGGAATCAGCCCCAGCATTTT
>TRBJ2-7|TRBV27|few|TRBD1
CASSLLRDSYEQYF
TGTGCCAGCAGTTTACTCCGGGACAGCTACGAGCAGTACTTC
>TRBJ2-1|TRBV7-9|many|TRBD2
CASSWSGTRNEQFF
TGTGCCAGCAGCTGGTCCGGGACTAGAAATGAGCAGTTCTTC
>TRBJ1-2|TRBV4-3|few|NA
CASSLRVNRRFLANYGYTF
TGCGCCAGCAGCCTACGGGTGAATAGGAGGTTCCTAGCTAACTATGGCTACACCTTC
>TRBJ1-2|TRBV5-1|NA|NA
CASSLNPGTYGYTF
TGCGCCAGCAGCTTGAATCCAGGGACCTATGGCTACACCTTC
>TRBJ1-2|TRBV12-3/TRBV12-4|few|NA
CASSRSQTSYGYTF
TGTGCCAGCAGCCGTTCCCAGACTAGCTATGGCTACACCTTC
>TRBJ1-2|TRBV3-1|few|NA
CASSQASVRITYTF
TGTGCCAGCAGCCAAGCAAGCGTGAGGATCACCTACACCTTC
>TRBJ1-1|TRBV7-9|NA|TRBD1
CASSLGGTGRTEAFF
TGTGCCAGCAGCTTGGGCGGGACAGGGCGTACTGAAGCTTTCTTT
>TRBJ2-5|TRBV12-3/TRBV12-4|once|TRBD2
CASSDGTSGEQETQYF
TGTGCCAGCAGCGATGGGACTAGCGGAGAACAAGAGACCCAGTACTTC
>TRBJ2-5|TRBV9|NA|TRBD1
CASSVETGGGETQYF
TGTGCCAGCAGCGTAGAGACAGGGGGCGGAGAGACCCAGTACTTC
>TRBJ1-1|TRBV4-1|few|NA
CASSHPRQGTEAFF
TGCGCCAGCAGCCACCCCCGACAAGGCACTGAAGCTTTCTTT